This TCR beta chain was observed in a study of T-cell reconstitution after alpha-beta-depleted transplantation in children. This clonotype has a count of ten or more. The CDR3 consists of 14 residues. V was clipped by 4 bases and J by 2 bases, with 12 bases between them. CDR1 and CDR2 from the germline V gene are SGHRS and YFSETQ. For TCRbeta, the library was prepared with unique molecular identifiers. TCRdb reprocessed the PCR reads with MiXCR, giving one entry per CDR3 protein. Among some 240,000 distinct CDR3 sequences, approximately 9.9% were seen once, and the ten largest hold about 5.4%. The sample in question was PBMCs from the stem cell graft donor, obtained from the stem cell graft. The chain employs TRBV5-1 and TRBJ2-5, with D possibly called TRBD1 or TRBD2 (5 bases each). The clonotype was recovered from a human donor who donated a stem cell graft to a child with SCID. CDR3: CASSPGTQQETQYF. As DNA, the CDR3 is TGCGCCAGCAGCCCCGGGACCCAACAAGAGACCCAGTACTTC.